The 12 T cell receptor beta chains presented below share a single source sample, sequenced in a study of breast tumors, draining lymph nodes, adjacent tissues. The lymph nodes were axillary draining lymph nodes from breast cancer patients. TCRdb ran MiXCR on the multiplex PCR reads and lists one entry per CDR3 protein. The data hold some 130,000 distinct CDR3 sequences, with more than 20% observed a single time. The specimen sequenced was axillary lymph node tissue. The receptors were gathered from a female donor with breast cancer. Some clones in this sample may be carry-over from other donors' samples.

In this sample, this clonotype turned up many times. The V call is TRBV19, the J call TRBJ2-7, with D possibly called TRBD1 or TRBD2 (5 bases each). Trimming took off 6 bases at V and 5 bases at J, with 14 bases between the two ends. This CDR3 region has 13 residues. Germline V lookup: CDR1 LNHDA, CDR2 SQIVND (reference sequence). CDR3 amino acids: CASSRDAKDEQYF. The CDR3, as DNA: TGTGCCAGTAGCCGGGACGCGAAGGACGAGCAGTACTTC.

Concerning this clonotype: Being one base from a much bigger clone, this may be a read error. As the CDR3 is not closed by the conserved phenylalanine or tryptophan, this likely results from a read error. The chain recombines TRBV2 with TRBJ2-1, with TRBD2 matching over 11 bases. Trimming cost V 4 bases and J 4 bases; bases outside gene matches: 6. CDR3 length equals 16 residues. Germline CDR1 SNHLY, CDR2 FYNNEI. CDR3 bases: TGTGCCAGCAGTGGGCCCGGGACTAGCGGTTACAATGAGCAGTTCCTC. Residues: CASSGPGTSGYNEQFL.

The chain carries TRBV27 and TRBJ2-1; TRBD2 matches 8 bases. The V segment lost 4 bases and the J segment 6 bases; nucleotides outside the gene matches: 5. Germline CDR1 MNHEY, CDR2 SMNVEV (reference sequence). The CDR3 sequence is 14 residues long. The CDR3 is CASSWGLAGNEQFF. CDR3 sequence (DNA): TGTGCCAGCAGTTGGGGTCTAGCGGGCAATGAGCAGTTCTTC.

At least ten counts were recorded for this clonotype. The genes are TRBV20-1 and TRBJ2-5; TRBD2 agrees at 9 bases. Germline CDR1 and CDR2: DFQATT and SNEGSKA (reference sequence). The CDR3 is 14 amino acids. V gave up 6 bases and J gave up 5 bases; unmatched junction bases: 10. CDR3: CSANSGSAGETQYF. CDR3 coding DNA: TGCAGTGCCAATAGCGGGAGCGCGGGGGAGACCCAGTACTTC.

This clonotype was picked up a small number of times. This chain joins TRBV18 and TRBJ2-3, with 7 positions matching TRBD2. The germline V gene has CDR1 KGHSH and CDR2 LQKENI. The CDR3 is 16 residues long. V lost 0 bases, J lost 6 bases, and 9 bases stayed unmatched. CDR3 DNA: TGTGCCAGCTCACCACCGGTAGTAGCGGGCGGGGATACGCAGTATTTT. Protein: CASSPPVVAGGDTQYF.

Many counts were recorded for this clonotype. The chain is built from TRBV7-9 and TRBJ2-3, with 8 bases aligning to TRBD1. The CDR3 sequence is 16 residues long. V shed 2 bases and J 3 bases; nucleotides not matched to a gene: 7. Germline-derived CDR1 and CDR2 are SEHNR and FQNEAQ (reference sequence). The CDR3 loop reads CASSLRRQGKTDTQYF. The DNA of the CDR3 is TGTGCCAGCAGCTTAAGGAGACAGGGGAAGACAGATACGCAGTATTTT.

This clonotype has at least ten counts. The chain links TRBV10-3 to TRBJ2-1, with a weak D call TRBD2 (5 bases). Trimming left V 4 bases short and J 2 bases short, with 12 bases between. The length of the CDR3 is 15 residues. Germline V gene lookup returns CDR1 ENHRY and CDR2 SYGVKD. This CDR3 reads CAISAGLSTYNEQFF. The CDR3 DNA is TGTGCCATCAGTGCTGGACTTAGCACCTACAATGAGCAGTTCTTC.

This clonotype occurred many times. The chain joins TRBV7-2 to TRBJ2-2; TRBD1 matches 9 bases. Germline values: CDR1 SGHTA, CDR2 FQGNSA. This CDR3 comprises 14 residues. Germline trimming cut 5 bases from V and 6 bases from J; bases unmatched to any gene: 4. The CDR3 DNA sequence: TGTGCCAGCAGCCTAAGGACAGGGGCCGGGGAGCTGTTTTTT. Amino acids: CASSLRTGAGELFF.

Concerning this clonotype: A read error may produce the germline difference seen at one junction end. The J gene is TRBJ2-3, the V gene TRBV3-1, with D perhaps TRBD1 (6 bases). The germline V gene has CDR1 LGHDT and CDR2 YNNKEL (reference sequence). CDR3 length: 14 amino acids. CDR3 sequence: CASSQDLWTDTLYF. In DNA form, the CDR3 reads TGTGCCAGCAGCCAAGATCTATGGACAGATACGCTGTATTTT.

Regarding this clonotype: At one of its ends the junction is not consistent with the germline gene, which may arise from a read error. V gene TRBV5-4 combines with J gene TRBJ1-5; the match to TRBD1 covers 7 bases. CDR3 length equals 14 residues. Per germline, CDR1 SGHNT and CDR2 YYREEE (reference sequence). The CDR3 region is CASSLQGSNLPQHF. CDR3 sequence (DNA): TGTGCCAGCAGCCTACAGGGGAGCAATCTGCCCCAGCATTTC.

This clonotype was counted only a few times. This chain joins TRBV5-1 and TRBJ2-2; possibly TRBD1 for D (5 bases). The V gene lost 4 bases and the J gene lost 9 bases, with 13 bases spanning the gap. Germline V gene data show CDR1 as SGHRS and CDR2 as YFSETQ. This CDR3 spans 13 amino acids. This CDR3 is CASSGAVLRELFF. The CDR3 DNA follows: TGCGCCAGCAGCGGGGCGGTCCTGCGGGAGCTGTTTTTT. Together with reference TRBV5-1 and TRBJ2-2, the CDR3 gives the full variable domain: KAGVTQTPRYLIKTRGQQVTLSCSPISGHRSVSWYQQTPGQGLQFLFEYFSETQRNKGNFPGRFSGRQFSNSRSEMNVSTLELGDSALYLCASSGAVLRELFFGEGSRLTVL.

Comment on this clonotype: A much bigger clone sits one base away, suggesting this may be a read error. The rearrangement joins TRBV12-3 or TRBV12-4 to TRBJ1-2; TRBD1 is a possible D gene (5 bases). The CDR3 spans 17 residues. The CDR3 spells CARSLKGRVLANYGYTF. The CDR3 DNA follows: TGTGCCCGCAGTTTAAAGGGCAGGGTCCTAGCTAACTATGGCTACACCTTC.